This passage covers 26 T cell receptor beta chains from one sample sequenced in a study of T cells in Graves' hyperthyroidism and ophthalmopathy. RNA transcripts served as the template for amplifying TCR beta CDR3 regions. HTBI primers drove first-round RT-PCR of the TCR CDR3. Each CDR3 protein is one row after TCRdb ran MiXCR on the multiplex PCR reads. The sample has under 700,000 distinct CDR3 sequences; roughly 17% are singletons. Sequencing used blood. These receptors came from a woman under 30 with Graves' hyperthyroidism.

This clonotype was counted many times. The rearrangement uses TRBV20-1 and TRBJ1-2; 11 positions agree with TRBD1. There are 16 residues in the CDR3. Germline V lookup: CDR1 DFQATT, CDR2 SNEGSKA (reference sequence). With V trimmed by 2 bases and J by 3 bases, 8 bases remained unmatched. In DNA form, the CDR3 reads TGCAGTGCTAGAACACCGGACAGGGGGCGTCACTATGGCTACACCTTC. Amino acid sequence: CSARTPDRGRHYGYTF.

This clonotype was observed a few times. The CDR3 DNA follows: TGTGCCAGCAGCATGCACCGGGACTCGGGGCAGTTCTTC. Translated, it gives CASSMHRDSGQFF. The rearrangement joins TRBV7-2 to TRBJ2-1; D possibly corresponds to TRBD2 (6 bases). The CDR3 is 13 amino acids. Trimming took 5 bases from V and 12 from J, leaving 17 bases between them. Germline V lookup: CDR1 SGHTA, CDR2 FQGNSA. Full variable domain (remainder filled in from reference TRBV7-2 and TRBJ2-1): GAGVSQSPSNKVTEKGKDVELRCDPISGHTALYWYRQSLGQGLEFLIYFQGNSAPDKSGLPSDRFSAERTGGSVSTLTIQRTQQEDSAVYLCASSMHRDSGQFFGPGTRLTVL.

This clonotype occurred many times. The rearrangement uses TRBV5-8 and TRBJ2-7; D possibly matches TRBD1 or TRBD2 (5 bases each). V was trimmed by 0 bases and J by 8 bases, leaving 18 bases between them. Germline lookup yields CDR1 SGHTS and CDR2 YDEGEE. The CDR3 spans 15 residues. CDR3 coding DNA: TGTGCCAGCAGCTTGGCGGCAGGGCGAGGAGGTCAGCAGTACTTC. Protein product: CASSLAAGRGGQQYF.

This clonotype appeared a few times. The CDR3 loop reads CASSLVQGAYGNTIYF. The CDR3 nucleotides are TGTGCCAGCAGCTTAGTCCAGGGGGCGTATGGAAACACCATATATTTT. V is TRBV7-9 and J is TRBJ1-3, with TRBD1 matching 8 bases. V lost 1 base and J lost 3; bases outside the gene matches: 5. This CDR3 spans 16 amino acids. Looked up from germline, CDR1 is SEHNR and CDR2 is FQNEAQ (reference sequence).

This clonotype was counted many times. V and J are TRBV28 and TRBJ2-3, with D tentatively TRBD1 or TRBD2 (5 bases each). Trimming shortened V by 2 bases and J by 2 bases, and 14 bases separated the two germline ends. Germline assignment: CDR1 MDHEN and CDR2 SYDVKM. The CDR3 covers 16 residues. The CDR3: CASSLIGRGPTDTQYF. The CDR3 bases are TGTGCCAGCAGTTTAATCGGTCGGGGCCCCACAGATACGCAGTATTTT.

In this sample, this clonotype turned up many times. The chain carries TRBV2 and TRBJ1-2, with D unclear. The CDR3 is made up of 13 amino acids. V was trimmed by 2 bases and J by 5 bases, leaving 9 bases between them. Germline lookup yields CDR1 SNHLY and CDR2 FYNNEI. The CDR3 DNA follows: TGTGCCAGCAGTGAAAGGGAAGGGTATGGCTACACCTTC. Residues: CASSEREGYGYTF.

The sample holds many counts of this clonotype. This chain connects TRBV4-2 to TRBJ2-3; the D is unclear. The V end lost 4 bases, the J end lost 2 bases, and 13 bases lay between the germline ends. This CDR3 has 15 amino acids. Germline loops: CDR1 LGHNA, CDR2 YNFKEQ. CDR3 DNA sequence: TGTGCCAGCAGCCCCGAGGTGGGCGACACAGATACGCAGTATTTT. Amino acid sequence: CASSPEVGDTDTQYF.

This clonotype was picked up many times. This rearrangement joins TRBV20-1 to TRBJ1-4, with TRBD1 matching 7 bases. The CDR3 has 17 amino acids. The germline CDR1 and CDR2 sequences are DFQATT and SNEGSKA (reference sequence). J gave up 4 bases and V 5 bases, and 16 bases lay outside the gene matches. The CDR3 DNA sequence: TGCAGTGCTCGATACAGGGGAGTAACGACCCTTAATGAAAAACTGTTTTTT. Protein sequence: CSARYRGVTTLNEKLFF.

This clonotype was counted only a few times. The rearrangement uses TRBV10-3 and TRBJ1-5; D is perhaps TRBD1 (6 bases). In germline, CDR1 is ENHRY, CDR2 SYGVKD. This CDR3 region has 15 residues. Trimming removed 2 bases at V and 2 bases at J, with 10 bases between. The CDR3 loop reads CAISEGGAGNQPQHF. CDR3 nucleotide sequence: TGTGCCATCAGTGAGGGGGGGGCCGGCAATCAGCCCCAGCATTTT.

This clonotype was observed many times. This rearrangement joins TRBV25-1 to TRBJ2-7; TRBD2 matches 13 bases. After removal of 3 bases from V and 6 bases from J, the junction contained 11 bases not matched to a gene. Per the germline V gene, CDR1 is MGHDK and CDR2 is SYGVNS. There are 17 residues in the CDR3. The CDR3: CASSEPTGLAGEGEQYF. DNA of the CDR3: TGTGCCAGCAGTGAGCCTACCGGACTAGCGGGAGAGGGCGAGCAGTACTTC.

This clonotype was seen a few times. V is TRBV20-1 and J is TRBJ2-1, with 8 bases aligning to TRBD2. This CDR3 region has 14 residues. Germline V gene lookup returns CDR1 DFQATT and CDR2 SNEGSKA (reference sequence). Trimming removed 1 base from V and 14 bases from J; junction bases left unmatched: 13. CDR3 sequence (DNA): TGCAGTGCTAGAGGACGGGGGGGGGGGCAAGGCGAGTTCTTC. Encoded protein: CSARGRGGGQGEFF.

The rearrangement links TRBV20-1 to TRBJ1-4; no reliable D call. This CDR3 is built from 15 residues. CDR1 is DFQATT and CDR2 is SNEGSKA in the germline V gene (reference sequence). Trimming removed 2 bases from V and 0 bases from J, with 10 bases in between. The CDR3 DNA follows: TGCAGTGCTAGACCACACGGGGCAACTAATGAAAAACTGTTTTTT. Protein product: CSARPHGATNEKLFF.

This clonotype was detected ten times or more. The genes are TRBV20-1 and TRBJ2-7, with 7 bases fitting TRBD2. CDR1 DFQATT and CDR2 SNEGSKA come from the germline V gene (reference sequence). The CDR3 is made up of 18 amino acids. J lost 3 bases, V lost 0 bases, and 17 bases had no gene match. CDR3 sequence: CSARDLGAVRDYVYEQYF. Here the CDR3 DNA reads TGCAGTGCTAGAGATCTCGGCGCAGTCCGGGACTACGTCTACGAGCAGTACTTC.

Remarks on this clonotype: One end of the junction fails to match germline, which may point to a read error. The rearrangement links TRBV5-4 to TRBJ1-2, with 9 bases fitting TRBD1. This CDR3 has 17 amino acids. CDR1 and CDR2 (germline): SGHNT, YYREEE (reference sequence). The CDR3 region is CASSQAGTGSSRDGYTF. The CDR3 bases are TGCGCCAGCAGCCAAGCCGGGACAGGGAGCAGTCGGGATGGCTACACCTTC. Full variable domain (missing parts from reference TRBV5-4 and TRBJ1-2): ETGVTQSPTHLIKTRGQQVTLRCSSQSGHNTVSWYQQALGQGPQFIFQYYREEENGRGNFPPRFSGLQFPNYSSELNVNALELDDSALYLCASSQAGTGSSRDGYTFGSGTRLTVV.

There are many counts of this clonotype. The chain recombines TRBV29-1 with TRBJ1-2; D is ambiguous. The V gene lost 4 bases and the J gene lost 4 bases, with 10 bases spanning the gap. Looked up from germline, CDR1 is SQVTM and CDR2 is ANQGSEA. This CDR3 contains 12 residues. The CDR3, as DNA: TGCAGCGTTGTTCTGGGAGTCTATGGCTACACCTTC. This codes for CSVVLGVYGYTF.

This clonotype was recorded many times. The chain couples TRBV29-1 to TRBJ2-7; D is perhaps TRBD1 or TRBD2 (7 bases each). Germline V gene data show CDR1 as SQVTM and CDR2 as ANQGSEA. CDR3 size: 13 residues. Trimming left V 5 bases short and J 5 bases short, with 16 bases between. The CDR3 bases are TGCAGCGTTCCCACAGGGGAGGGGAACGAGCAGTACTTC. Protein: CSVPTGEGNEQYF.

The chain couples TRBV10-1 to TRBJ1-2, with 9 bases that match TRBD1. CDR1 WNHNN and CDR2 SYGVQD come from the germline V gene (reference sequence). CDR3 size: 14 residues. J gave up 6 bases and V 0 bases, and 2 bases lay outside the gene matches. The CDR3 spells CASSESNRGHGYTF. In nucleotides, the CDR3 is TGCGCCAGCAGTGAGTCGAACAGGGGGCATGGCTACACCTTC.

This clonotype was seen at least ten times. The chain combines TRBV12-3 or TRBV12-4 with TRBJ1-1, with a weak D call TRBD1 (5 bases). CDR3 length: 15 amino acids. Between the trimmed V and J ends, which lost 6 bases and 7 bases, there was a span of 21 bases. CDR3 in DNA: TGTGCCAGCAGGCCCCTTGGGGGGGTTATACATGAAGCTTTCTTT. Protein: CASRPLGGVIHEAFF.

The V and J genes are TRBV5-1 and TRBJ2-2; 7 nucleotides line up with TRBD1. The ends lost 0 bases at V and 4 bases at J; junction bases unmatched: 6. The CDR3 has 16 residues. Per germline, CDR1 SGHRS and CDR2 YFSETQ. CDR3 nucleotides: TGCGCCAGCAGCTTGGGAGACAGGGTTTCCACCGGGGAGCTGTTTTTT. Translation: CASSLGDRVSTGELFF.

This clonotype was detected ten times or more. This chain connects TRBV28 to TRBJ1-5, with D unclear. Germline V gives CDR1 MDHEN, CDR2 SYDVKM. There are 15 residues in the CDR3. V was shortened by 5 bases and J by 7 bases, with 18 bases between the two germline ends. CDR3 sequence reads: CASSNRARFDQPQHF. The CDR3 coding sequence is TGTGCCAGCAGTAACCGGGCCCGTTTCGACCAGCCCCAGCATTTT.

This clonotype was counted many times. The J gene is TRBJ1-5, the V gene TRBV7-2; D is unresolved. Looked up from germline, CDR1 is SGHTA and CDR2 is FQGNSA. There are 17 residues in the CDR3. Trimming cost V 1 base and J 6 bases, with 19 bases left between them. The CDR3 spells CASSLGHSGRTGQPQHF. CDR3 in DNA: TGTGCCAGCAGCTTAGGTCACAGTGGAAGGACGGGTCAGCCCCAGCATTTT. The full variable domain, its missing parts supplied by reference TRBV7-2 and TRBJ1-5, is GAGVSQSPSNKVTEKGKDVELRCDPISGHTALYWYRQSLGQGLEFLIYFQGNSAPDKSGLPSDRFSAERTGGSVSTLTIQRTQQEDSAVYLCASSLGHSGRTGQPQHFGDGTRLSIL.

This clonotype was observed at least ten times. The CDR3: CASSQGPRNGYTF. The DNA for the CDR3 is TGTGCCAGCAGCCAAGGACCAAGGAATGGCTACACCTTC. The V gene is TRBV3-1, the J gene TRBJ1-2; D is undetermined. The CDR3 has 13 amino acids. V lost 1 base and J lost 6, with 9 bases in between. The germline gives CDR1 LGHDT, CDR2 YNNKEL (reference sequence).

This clonotype was recorded many times. The chain couples TRBV5-1 to TRBJ1-2; D is undetermined. The CDR3 length is 15 residues. The ends were cut back, 4 bases at V and 1 base at J, with 14 bases in the middle. Germline assignment: CDR1 SGHRS and CDR2 YFSETQ. The CDR3 coding sequence is TGCGCCAGCAGCCCGTCAGGTGGGCTTAACTATGGCTACACCTTC. This gives the protein CASSPSGGLNYGYTF.

The CDR3: CASGLALGGEQFF. The CDR3 DNA follows: TGTGCTAGTGGTTTGGCTTTAGGCGGCGAGCAGTTCTTC. The chain joins TRBV12-5 to TRBJ2-1; no firm D call. Trimming shortened V by 1 base and J by 10 bases, and 11 bases separated the two germline ends. Germline values: CDR1 LGHNT, CDR2 FRNRAP. CDR3 length: 13 amino acids.

The CDR3 bases are TGTGCCAGCAGTGAAAGAACTAGCGGGCCCTACGAGCAGTACTTC. This gives the protein CASSERTSGPYEQYF. The rearrangement uses TRBV6-1 and TRBJ2-7, with 9 bases aligning to TRBD2. There are 15 residues in the CDR3. V was clipped by 2 bases and J by 2 bases; unmatched bases: 4. CDR1 MNHNS and CDR2 SASEGT come from the germline V gene.

The table lists this clonotype with many counts. The chain has TRBV6-6 and TRBJ1-5; a weak D match, TRBD1 (5 bases). This CDR3 comprises 15 residues. Trimming stripped 0 bases from V and 2 bases from J, with 8 bases between. Germline lookup yields CDR1 MNHNY and CDR2 SVGAGI (reference sequence). CDR3 nucleotide sequence: TGTGCCAGCAGTTACTCGGGGGATGGCAATCAGCCCCAGCATTTT. The encoded protein is CASSYSGDGNQPQHF.